Each of the 6 T cell receptor beta chains below was sequenced from the same sample in a study of blood T cells in healthy people across ages (dated by TCRdb to between 2015 and 2016). The library was built by means of 5' RACE. Sequencing was performed on an Illumina HiSeq 2500. The second PCR ran for roughly 7 to 11 cycles and used a J-beta primer mix along with a sample-barcoded 5' primer. TCRdb reanalyzed the raw reads on its own, using fastp at Q25 for trimming and MiXCR for clone calling, and kept in-frame beta chains. Entries are consolidated by CDR3 protein sequence, retaining the most common genes and DNA. For this sample there are about 2 million distinct CDR3 sequences; roughly 49% appear just once. The top ten hold roughly 2% of the sample. The sequenced sample consisted of blood. The receptors were sampled from a woman in her forties in good health.

The CDR3 region is CASSQDRGPPQHF. The DNA for the CDR3 is TGCGCCAGCAGCCAAGATAGAGGTCCGCCCCAGCATTTT. V and J are TRBV4-3 and TRBJ1-5; D not certain. The CDR3 extends over 13 amino acids. Trimming left V 0 bases short and J 9 bases short, with 9 bases between. The germline gives CDR1 LGHNA, CDR2 YSLEER.

This chain connects TRBV20-1 to TRBJ2-1; the D gene is possibly TRBD1 (5 bases). The CDR3 contains 13 residues. Germline V CDR1 and CDR2: DFQATT, SNEGSKA (reference sequence). Between the trimmed V and J ends, which lost 4 bases and 7 bases, there was a span of 14 bases. DNA for the CDR3: TGCAGTGCTACAGGGTCGTCTACGAATGAGCAGTTCTTC. Protein product: CSATGSSTNEQFF.

Concerning this clonotype itself: An end of the junction does not agree with germline; a read error may underlie this. This chain joins TRBV6-5 and TRBJ1-1; a possible D gene is TRBD1 (6 bases). CDR1 is MNHEY, CDR2 SVGAGI, per germline. The CDR3 has 15 residues. The CDR3, as DNA: TGCGCCAGCAGTTACGCCGGGACAACACACACTGAAGCTTTCTTT. This sequence encodes CASSYAGTTHTEAFF.

The rearrangement links TRBV5-1 to TRBJ2-1; TRBD2 agrees at 10 bases. Losses at the gene ends were 3 bases for V and 12 bases for J; bases not matched to a gene: 6. This CDR3 region has 13 residues. CDR1 and CDR2 from the germline V gene are SGHRS and YFSETQ. CDR3 coding DNA: TGCGCCAGCAGCTCCGGGACTAGCGACCCGCAGTTCTTC. Its translation is CASSSGTSDPQFF.

The V and J genes are TRBV4-3 and TRBJ2-3; a possible D gene is TRBD2 (5 bases). V lost 0 bases and J lost 4, with 11 bases in between. Germline CDR1 reads LGHNA; CDR2 reads YSLEER. The CDR3 spans 15 residues. The CDR3 bases are TGCGCCAGCAGCCAAGAATCTAGCTCTGCAGATACGCAGTATTTT. It is translated as CASSQESSSADTQYF.

This clonotype was recorded once. The gene calls are TRBV20-1 and TRBJ2-6; 7 nucleotides agree with TRBD1. This CDR3 region has 16 residues. Germline V gene sequence: CDR1 DFQATT, CDR2 SNEGSKA (reference sequence). V lost 6 bases to trimming and J lost 0 bases; unmatched junction nucleotides: 8. Here the CDR3 DNA reads TGCAGTGCCGAGGACAGGACGCGCTCTGGGGCCAACGTCCTGACTTTC. Amino acids: CSAEDRTRSGANVLTF.